This TCR beta chain was identified in a study of regulatory T cells in long-lasting Graves disease. As for the study in general: Recently diagnosed Graves' patients had received antithyroid drugs for under 3 months. Whole-study findings and limits: Patients whose Graves' disease persisted exhibited lower TCR diversity than those newly diagnosed.

According to the study, TCR beta libraries were built with iRepertoire HTBI primers and CDR3-region Arm-PCR. Original handling: The study identified more than 50 TRBV and about 14 TRBJ segments across samples. TCRdb reprocessed the multiplex PCR reads with MiXCR, giving one entry per CDR3 protein. It is TCRdb's table, rather than the study itself, that gives the V and J calls and clone size. The table shows approximately 300,000 distinct CDR3 sequences, with about a sixth occurring only once. Germline V gene lookup returns CDR1 LNHDA and CDR2 SQIVND (reference sequence). V lost 7 bases and J lost 1, with 8 bases in between. This CDR3 comprises 13 residues. To note about this clonotype: What it recognizes is unknown.

This sample's time point: newly diagnosed GD, antithyroid drugs for less than 3 months. PBMC-extracted RNA yielded the TCR library. American Thyroid Association guidelines defined how Graves' disease was diagnosed. The chain uses TRBV19 and TRBJ1-3; D remains ambiguous. The clonotype was recovered from a female donor with Graves disease. The source was peripheral blood mononuclear cells (PBMCs), collected at new diagnosis, from a patient treated with antithyroid drugs. As DNA, the CDR3 is TGTGCCAGTAATACGAGTTCTGGAAACACCATATATTTT. As protein: CASNTSSGNTIYF.